The 21 T cell receptor beta chains in this list originate from one sample, sequenced in a study of CD8 T cells in Susac syndrome. Random-hexamer reverse transcription was applied to roughly 0.45 to 1 ug RNA. TCRdb ran MiXCR on the immunoSEQ multiplex PCR reads and lists one entry per CDR3 protein. Of about 130,000 distinct CDR3 sequences listed, around 94% are singletons. Source material: CD4+ T cells from PBMCs. These receptors came from a human donor in good health.

This chain links TRBV24-1 with TRBJ2-5; D is ambiguous. The length of the CDR3 is 15 residues. V lost 4 bases and J lost 4, with 15 bases in between. Germline V gives CDR1 KGHDR, CDR2 SFDVKD. The CDR3: CATSDPARDGETQYF. CDR3 DNA: TGTGCCACCAGTGACCCGGCAAGGGATGGAGAGACCCAGTACTTC.

CDR3 region: CSARDSRGAEAFF. CDR3 coding DNA: TGCAGTGCTAGAGATAGCAGGGGCGCTGAAGCTTTCTTT. This chain joins TRBV20-1 and TRBJ1-1, with D perhaps matching TRBD1 (6 bases). CDR1 is DFQATT and CDR2 is SNEGSKA in the germline V gene (reference sequence). Trimming pared 0 bases from V and 6 bases from J, leaving 11 bases between. The CDR3 covers 13 residues.

The chain links TRBV18 to TRBJ2-1, with 11 bases matching TRBD2. CDR3 length: 16 amino acids. Trimming took 3 bases from V and 6 from J; bases not matched to a gene: 7. Germline CDR1 reads KGHSH; CDR2 reads LQKENI. For the CDR3, the DNA is TGTGCCAGCTCACCCCCCGGGACTAGCGGATCCAATGAGCAGTTCTTC. Amino acid sequence: CASSPPGTSGSNEQFF.

V is TRBV2 and J is TRBJ1-1; the D gene is possibly TRBD1 (6 bases). The CDR3 extends over 13 amino acids. Trimming took 7 bases from V and 11 from J, leaving 20 bases between them. The germline CDR1 and CDR2 sequences are SNHLY and FYNNEI. This CDR3 reads CASTPGRGTRAFF. The CDR3 nucleotides read TGTGCCAGCACCCCCGGTCGCGGGACAAGGGCTTTCTTT. The full variable domain, its missing parts supplied by reference TRBV2 and TRBJ1-1, is EPEVTQTPSHQVTQMGQEVILRCVPISNHLYFYWYRQILGQKVEFLVSFYNNEISEKSEIFDDQFSVERPDGSNFTLKIRSTKLEDSAMYFCASTPGRGTRAFFGQGTRLTVV.

This rearrangement joins TRBV29-1 to TRBJ2-7, with D possibly matching TRBD1 (6 bases). Germline lookup yields CDR1 SQVTM and CDR2 ANQGSEA. The CDR3 runs 14 residues. The V end lost 4 bases, the J end lost 0 bases, and 13 bases lay between the germline ends. The CDR3 region has the DNA TGCAGCGTTGGGGGGACAAGGAGCTCCTACGAGCAGTACTTC. Amino acid sequence: CSVGGTRSSYEQYF.

The chain carries TRBV2 and TRBJ1-2, with a weak D call TRBD1 (5 bases). The germline CDR1 and CDR2 sequences are SNHLY and FYNNEI. The CDR3 totals 14 residues. Trimming pared 7 bases from V and 7 bases from J, leaving 19 bases between. The CDR3 bases are TGTGCCAGCAATACGGGATTAGGGGCCCTTGGCTACACCTTC. This encodes CASNTGLGALGYTF.

The chain has TRBV20-1 and TRBJ2-3; D remains unclear. The germline CDR1 and CDR2 sequences are DFQATT and SNEGSKA (reference sequence). This CDR3 spans 12 amino acids. V was trimmed by 6 bases and J by 0 bases, leaving 7 bases between them. The CDR3 sequence: CSAPFSTDTQYF. The CDR3, as DNA: TGCAGTGCCCCCTTCAGCACAGATACGCAGTATTTT.

This sequence joins TRBV7-2 and TRBJ1-3, with D maybe TRBD1 (5 bases). Germline V gene lookup returns CDR1 SGHTA and CDR2 FQGNSA. This CDR3 has 16 amino acids. Trimming took 1 base from V and 4 from J, leaving 14 bases between them. The CDR3 sequence is CASSLGTRQIGNTIYF. Written as DNA, the CDR3 is TGTGCCAGCAGCTTAGGGACCCGACAGATAGGAAACACCATATATTTT.

This chain links TRBV6-1 with TRBJ1-5, with D hard to call. This CDR3 comprises 12 residues. Germline loops: CDR1 MNHNS, CDR2 SASEGT. Trimming pared 3 bases from V and 4 bases from J, leaving 4 bases between. CDR3: CASSDGNQPQHF. CDR3 bases: TGTGCCAGCAGTGACGGTAATCAGCCCCAGCATTTT.

The chain carries TRBV2 and TRBJ2-7; TRBD1 matches at 8 bases. V trimming: 10 bases; J trimming: 3 bases; junction bases outside the gene matches: 17. In germline, CDR1 is SNHLY, CDR2 FYNNEI. This CDR3 has 16 amino acids. This CDR3 is CATKGGQELSYYEQYF. CDR3 in DNA: TGTGCCACCAAGGGGGGACAGGAACTCTCATACTACGAGCAGTACTTC.

This clonotype was found once. V usage is TRBV29-1 and J usage is TRBJ2-7, with D perhaps TRBD1 (6 bases). V was trimmed by 7 bases and J by 1 base, leaving 14 bases between them. The germline V gene encodes CDR1 SQVTM and CDR2 ANQGSEA. CDR3 size: 13 residues. The CDR3 DNA reads TGCAGCGCCTCGCTGGACAGTTCCTACGAGCAGTACTTC. Residues: CSASLDSSYEQYF.

The CDR3 here is CASRARESSYEQYF. In nucleotides, the CDR3 is TGTGCCAGCCGAGCGCGGGAGAGCTCCTACGAGCAGTACTTC. J is TRBJ2-7 and V is TRBV2, with 7 nucleotides matching TRBD2. The CDR3 extends over 14 amino acids. V was pared by 8 bases and J by 0 bases, with 7 bases of the junction left unmatched. The germline gives CDR1 SNHLY, CDR2 FYNNEI.

V and J are TRBV9 and TRBJ2-1; 11 nucleotides match TRBD2. Germline V gene lookup returns CDR1 SGDLS and CDR2 YYNGEE. J gave up 4 bases and V 1 base, and 1 base lay outside the gene matches. This CDR3 is 15 amino acids long. The CDR3 loop reads CASSVLAGGYNEQFF. The CDR3 DNA sequence: TGTGCCAGCAGCGTACTAGCGGGAGGATACAATGAGCAGTTCTTC.

V is TRBV3-1 and J is TRBJ1-1, with a weak D call TRBD1 (5 bases). V was pared by 7 bases and J by 4 bases, with 22 bases between. Germline CDR1 LGHDT, CDR2 YNNKEL (reference sequence). The CDR3 runs to 16 residues. CDR3 sequence: CASNWLTGGPGTEAFF. CDR3 DNA sequence: TGTGCCAGCAATTGGCTCACAGGAGGCCCAGGCACTGAAGCTTTCTTT. Full variable domain (outside the CDR3, taken from reference TRBV3-1 and TRBJ1-1): DTAVSQTPKYLVTQMGNDKSIKCEQNLGHDTMYWYKQDSKKFLKIMFSYNNKELIINETVPNRFSPKSPDKAHLNLHINSLELGDSAVYFCASNWLTGGPGTEAFFGQGTRLTVV.

The chain carries TRBV12-3 or TRBV12-4 and TRBJ2-7, with D maybe TRBD2 (5 bases). This CDR3 is built from 14 residues. V was trimmed by 0 bases and J by 3 bases, leaving 9 bases between them. The CDR3 bases are TGTGCCAGCAGTTTAGCGGTCGGGATCTACGAGCAGTACTTC. Encoded protein: CASSLAVGIYEQYF.

The rearrangement uses TRBV20-1 and TRBJ1-2; TRBD1 agrees at 10 bases. Germline assignment: CDR1 DFQATT and CDR2 SNEGSKA (reference sequence). The CDR3 is made up of 14 amino acids. Unmatched junction bases numbered 12, after V lost 6 bases and J lost 8 bases. CDR3 nucleotides: TGCAGTGCCCCCTGGGACAGGGGAGGAGAAGGCTACACCTTC. It codes for CSAPWDRGGEGYTF.

Comments on this clonotype: Germline is not matched at one junction end, which may reflect a read error. This sequence joins TRBV12-3 or TRBV12-4 and TRBJ2-5; TRBD1 aligns across 7 bases. The CDR3 sequence is 13 residues long. The CDR3 spells CASSLGTGVPEDF. As DNA, the CDR3 is TGTGCCAGCAGTTTAGGTACAGGGGTCCCCGAAGACTTC.

This rearrangement joins TRBV5-1 to TRBJ1-5, with D maybe TRBD1 (5 bases). Germline loops: CDR1 SGHRS, CDR2 YFSETQ. This CDR3 is built from 15 residues. The CDR3 nucleotides are TGCGTCCCCCTGCTCGGGACCCTGTTTAATCAGCCCCAGCATTTT. It is translated as CVPLLGTLFNQPQHF.

The chain recombines TRBV12-3 or TRBV12-4 with TRBJ2-2; D is possibly TRBD2 (6 bases). V lost 6 bases, J lost 2 bases, and 10 bases lay in between. This CDR3 contains 14 residues. The DNA of the CDR3 is TGTGCCAGCAGCGTGGGACTTAACACCGGGGAGCTGTTTTTT. Its translation: CASSVGLNTGELFF.

The chain has TRBV4-1 and TRBJ1-1, with 10 nucleotides matching TRBD1. The CDR3 is 18 amino acids. Germline values: CDR1 MGHRA, CDR2 YSYEKL. The ends lost 1 base at V and 0 bases at J; junction bases unmatched: 8. CDR3 protein: CASSQGIWTGGMNTEAFF. CDR3 sequence (DNA): TGCGCCAGCAGCCAAGGGATTTGGACAGGGGGTATGAACACTGAAGCTTTCTTT.

The chain links TRBV5-1 to TRBJ1-1; 7 nucleotides line up with TRBD1. Germline V lookup: CDR1 SGHRS, CDR2 YFSETQ. CDR3 length equals 15 residues. V shed 4 bases, J shed 0 bases, and the junction held 6 bases outside the gene matches. CDR3 nucleotide sequence: TGCGCCAGCAGCCGGGGGGACAGCCTGAACACTGAAGCTTTCTTT. Its protein is CASSRGDSLNTEAFF.